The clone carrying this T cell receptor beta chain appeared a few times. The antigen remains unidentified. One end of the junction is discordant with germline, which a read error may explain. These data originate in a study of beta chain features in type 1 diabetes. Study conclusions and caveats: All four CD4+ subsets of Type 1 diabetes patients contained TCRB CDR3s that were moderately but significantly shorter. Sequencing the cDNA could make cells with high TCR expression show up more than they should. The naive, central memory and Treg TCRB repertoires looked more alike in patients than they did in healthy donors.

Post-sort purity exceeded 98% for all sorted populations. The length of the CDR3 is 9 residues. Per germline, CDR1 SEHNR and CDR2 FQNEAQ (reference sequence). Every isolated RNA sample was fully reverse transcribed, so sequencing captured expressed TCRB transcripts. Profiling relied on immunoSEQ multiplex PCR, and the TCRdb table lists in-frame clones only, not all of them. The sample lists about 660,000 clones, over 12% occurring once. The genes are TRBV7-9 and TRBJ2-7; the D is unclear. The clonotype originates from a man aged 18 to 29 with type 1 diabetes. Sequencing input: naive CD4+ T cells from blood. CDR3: CASSLGSDF. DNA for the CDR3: TGTGCCAGCAGCTTAGGGTCGGACTTC.